A selection of T cell receptor beta chains follows, all from one sample in a study of post-analysis software for immune sequencing data. TCRdb used MiXCR to reprocess the PCR reads, holding one entry per CDR3 protein. The table includes 650,000 to 850,000 distinct CDR3 sequences, about 45% detected once. The sequenced material came from blood. The receptors originated from a girl aged 10 to 17 with multiple sclerosis. The CDR3 runs from the conserved cysteine through the conserved F or W. A D gene is named only where the DNA matches it firmly. The size entry is marked missing in some rows and otherwise reads once, few, many or a size class.

clone size: NA
J gene: TRBJ2-1
D gene: NA
V gene: TRBV12-3/TRBV12-4
CDR3 protein: CASSYRVDEQFF
CDR3 DNA: TGTGCCAGCAGTTATAGGGTAGATGAGCAGTTCTTC

clone size: NA
J gene: TRBJ2-1
D gene: NA
V gene: TRBV29-1
CDR3 protein: CSVTNPAGVGYNEQFF
CDR3 DNA: TGCAGCGTTACGAATCCAGCAGGGGTGGGTTACAATGAGCAGTTCTTC

clone size: NA
J gene: TRBJ2-7
D gene: NA
V gene: TRBV19
CDR3 protein: CASSMAYGSAIPYEQYF
CDR3 DNA: TGTGCCAGTAGCATGGCCTATGGGAGCGCCATACCCTACGAGCAGTACTTC

clone size: NA
J gene: TRBJ2-3
D gene: NA
V gene: TRBV29-1
CDR3 protein: CSVELPGAVVTDTQYF
CDR3 DNA: TGCAGCGTTGAACTTCCGGGGGCAGTAGTCACAGATACGCAGTATTTT

clone size: many
J gene: TRBJ1-1
D gene: NA
V gene: TRBV20-1
CDR3 protein: CSARAGLMNTEAFF
CDR3 DNA: TGCAGTGCTAGGGCCGGACTAATGAACACTGAAGCTTTCTTT

clone size: NA
J gene: TRBJ1-2
D gene: NA
V gene: TRBV24-1
CDR3 protein: CATSAAGRTVGGYTF
CDR3 DNA: TGTGCCACCAGTGCCGCGGGCAGAACCGTCGGGGGCTACACCTTC

clone size: few
J gene: TRBJ1-1
D gene: TRBD1
V gene: TRBV7-9
CDR3 protein: CASSQGGRAEAFF
CDR3 DNA: TGTGCCAGCAGCCAGGGGGGACGGGCTGAAGCTTTCTTT

clone size: NA
J gene: TRBJ2-4
D gene: TRBD1
V gene: TRBV7-3
CDR3 protein: CASSPTGGKNIQYF
CDR3 DNA: TGTGCCAGCAGCCCGACAGGGGGCAAAAACATTCAGTACTTC

clone size: NA
J gene: TRBJ2-1
D gene: TRBD2
V gene: TRBV11-3
CDR3 protein: CASSPRTSGRINEQFF
CDR3 DNA: TGTGCCAGCAGCCCAAGGACTAGCGGGAGGATCAATGAGCAGTTCTTC

clone size: NA
J gene: TRBJ2-5
D gene: NA
V gene: TRBV7-3
CDR3 protein: CASRAGGMETQYF
CDR3 DNA: TGTGCCAGCAGGGCTGGGGGAATGGAGACCCAGTACTTC

clone size: NA
J gene: TRBJ2-5
D gene: NA
V gene: TRBV10-3
CDR3 protein: CATKAREMETQYF
CDR3 DNA: TGTGCCACCAAAGCACGGGAGATGGAGACCCAGTACTTC

clone size: once
J gene: TRBJ2-5
D gene: NA
V gene: TRBV10-2
CDR3 protein: CASREWGGFETQYF
CDR3 DNA: TGCGCCAGCAGGGAGTGGGGTGGGTTCGAGACCCAGTACTTC

clone size: few
J gene: TRBJ2-3
D gene: TRBD2
V gene: TRBV7-2
CDR3 protein: CASSSQGLAGAVEAQYF
CDR3 DNA: TGTGCCAGCAGCTCCCAGGGACTAGCGGGAGCGGTGGAGGCGCAGTATTTT

clone size: few
J gene: TRBJ2-7
D gene: TRBD1
V gene: TRBV10-3
CDR3 protein: CAISEDRAYEQYF
CDR3 DNA: TGTGCCATCAGTGAAGACAGGGCCTACGAGCAGTACTTC

clone size: NA
J gene: TRBJ2-5
D gene: TRBD1
V gene: TRBV6-2/TRBV6-3
CDR3 protein: CATGRDSLTETQYF
CDR3 DNA: TGTGCCACAGGACGGGACAGTTTGACAGAGACCCAGTACTTC

clone size: NA
J gene: TRBJ2-3
D gene: NA
V gene: TRBV10-3
CDR3 protein: CAISVSGADTQYF
CDR3 DNA: TGTGCCATCAGTGTCTCGGGAGCGGATACGCAGTATTTT

clone size: NA
J gene: TRBJ1-2
D gene: NA
V gene: TRBV7-9
CDR3 protein: CASSSRGSGYTF
CDR3 DNA: TGTGCCAGCAGCTCCAGGGGCTCTGGCTACACCTTC

clone size: NA
J gene: TRBJ2-1
D gene: NA
V gene: TRBV7-8
CDR3 protein: CASSLVGFGPYEQFF
CDR3 DNA: TGTGCCAGCAGCTTAGTTGGCTTTGGCCCCTATGAGCAGTTCTTC

clone size: NA
J gene: TRBJ2-1
D gene: TRBD1
V gene: TRBV6-6
CDR3 protein: CASSYSMDRGYNEQFF
CDR3 DNA: TGTGCCAGCAGTTACTCGATGGACAGGGGATACAATGAGCAGTTCTTC

clone size: NA
J gene: TRBJ1-2
D gene: TRBD1
V gene: TRBV29-1
CDR3 protein: CSGRGQDYGYTF
CDR3 DNA: TGCAGCGGCAGGGGGCAAGACTATGGCTACACCTTC

clone size: NA
J gene: TRBJ2-3
D gene: NA
V gene: TRBV30
CDR3 protein: CAWSFWRKTDTQYF
CDR3 DNA: TGTGCCTGGAGTTTCTGGAGGAAAACAGATACGCAGTATTTT

clone size: NA
J gene: TRBJ2-1
D gene: TRBD2
V gene: TRBV2
CDR3 protein: CASVRLAGAYNEQFF
CDR3 DNA: TGTGCCAGCGTACGACTAGCGGGTGCCTACAATGAGCAGTTCTTC

clone size: NA
J gene: TRBJ2-1
D gene: NA
V gene: TRBV11-3
CDR3 protein: CASSSTGYSYNEQFF
CDR3 DNA: TGTGCCAGCAGCTCTACAGGGTATTCCTACAATGAGCAGTTCTTC

clone size: few
J gene: TRBJ2-7
D gene: TRBD2
V gene: TRBV3-1
CDR3 protein: CASSSGGKYEQYF
CDR3 DNA: TGTGCCAGCAGCTCCGGGGGGAAATACGAGCAGTACTTC

clone size: few
J gene: TRBJ2-1
D gene: TRBD1
V gene: TRBV10-3
CDR3 protein: CATYTGGLVNEQFF
CDR3 DNA: TGTGCCACTTACACAGGGGGCCTCGTCAATGAGCAGTTCTTC

clone size: NA
J gene: TRBJ2-1
D gene: TRBD2
V gene: TRBV29-1
CDR3 protein: CSVGLSSGIGEQFF
CDR3 DNA: TGCAGCGTTGGATTGTCTAGCGGGATAGGCGAGCAGTTCTTC

clone size: NA
J gene: TRBJ2-7
D gene: TRBD2
V gene: TRBV15
CDR3 protein: CATSAGTRSRYEQYF
CDR3 DNA: TGTGCCACCAGCGCCGGGACTAGGTCCCGTTACGAGCAGTACTTC

clone size: few
J gene: TRBJ2-5
D gene: TRBD2
V gene: TRBV7-7
CDR3 protein: CASSPGLAGGQGETQYF
CDR3 DNA: TGTGCTAGCAGCCCAGGACTAGCGGGAGGCCAGGGAGAGACCCAGTACTTC

clone size: NA
J gene: TRBJ2-7
D gene: TRBD2
V gene: TRBV4-2
CDR3 protein: CASSQDPGLEKDAQYF
CDR3 DNA: TGTGCCAGCAGCCAAGATCCGGGACTAGAGAAGGACGCCCAGTACTTC

clone size: few
J gene: TRBJ2-1
D gene: NA
V gene: TRBV7-2
CDR3 protein: CASSLAGASYNEQFF
CDR3 DNA: TGTGCCAGCAGCTTAGCGGGGGCCTCCTACAATGAGCAGTTCTTC

clone size: NA
J gene: TRBJ1-1
D gene: NA
V gene: TRBV27
CDR3 protein: CASSPVRATEAFF
CDR3 DNA: TGTGCCAGCAGCCCGGTTCGGGCCACTGAAGCTTTCTTT

clone size: NA
J gene: TRBJ2-3
D gene: NA
V gene: TRBV29-1
CDR3 protein: CSVAPGLHTDTQYF
CDR3 DNA: TGCAGCGTGGCCCCGGGACTCCACACAGATACGCAGTATTTT

clone size: few
J gene: TRBJ2-7
D gene: NA
V gene: TRBV7-2
CDR3 protein: CASNKQGGPYEQYF
CDR3 DNA: TGTGCCAGCAACAAACAGGGAGGGCCCTACGAGCAGTACTTC

clone size: few
J gene: TRBJ2-3
D gene: TRBD2
V gene: TRBV18
CDR3 protein: CASSRTNSGILDTQYF
CDR3 DNA: TGTGCCAGCTCACGAACGAATAGCGGGATCCTAGATACGCAGTATTTT

clone size: NA
J gene: TRBJ1-2
D gene: TRBD1
V gene: TRBV20-1
CDR3 protein: CSARDRDRVHYGYTF
CDR3 DNA: TGCAGTGCTAGAGACCGGGACAGGGTCCACTATGGCTACACCTTC

clone size: NA
J gene: TRBJ2-3
D gene: TRBD2
V gene: TRBV14
CDR3 protein: CASSGGSGKSSDTQYF
CDR3 DNA: TGTGCCAGCAGCGGGGGTAGCGGGAAATCTTCGGATACGCAGTATTTT

clone size: few
J gene: TRBJ2-7
D gene: NA
V gene: TRBV12-3/TRBV12-4
CDR3 protein: CASSFPGYEQYF
CDR3 DNA: TGTGCCAGCAGTTTTCCAGGGTACGAGCAGTACTTC

clone size: NA
J gene: TRBJ2-1
D gene: TRBD2
V gene: TRBV20-1
CDR3 protein: CSAETSGRDNEQFF
CDR3 DNA: TGCAGTGCCGAGACTAGCGGGAGAGACAATGAGCAGTTCTTC

clone size: once
J gene: TRBJ2-5
D gene: NA
V gene: TRBV12-3/TRBV12-4
CDR3 protein: CASRPTAGQETQYF
CDR3 DNA: TGTGCCAGCAGACCAACGGCGGGACAAGAGACCCAGTACTTC

clone size: few
J gene: TRBJ2-5
D gene: NA
V gene: TRBV10-3
CDR3 protein: CAISHPESGMAGSLQETQYF
CDR3 DNA: TGTGCCATCAGTCACCCGGAGTCCGGCATGGCGGGATCCCTCCAAGAGACCCAGTACTTC

clone size: NA
J gene: TRBJ1-5
D gene: NA
V gene: TRBV29-1
CDR3 protein: CSVELGADQPQHF
CDR3 DNA: TGCAGCGTTGAGTTGGGGGCGGATCAGCCCCAGCATTTT

clone size: NA
J gene: TRBJ2-6
D gene: TRBD1
V gene: TRBV27
CDR3 protein: CASSLGGRGLTGANVLTF
CDR3 DNA: TGTGCCAGCAGTTTAGGCGGCAGGGGGCTTACTGGGGCCAACGTCCTGACTTTC

clone size: NA
J gene: TRBJ2-1
D gene: NA
V gene: TRBV4-2
CDR3 protein: CASSQTGGKDEQFF
CDR3 DNA: TGTGCCAGCAGCCAGACTGGCGGGAAGGATGAGCAGTTCTTC

clone size: NA
J gene: TRBJ1-1
D gene: NA
V gene: TRBV4-2
CDR3 protein: CASSRDGTEAFF
CDR3 DNA: TGTGCCAGCAGCCGAGACGGGACTGAAGCTTTCTTT

clone size: NA
J gene: TRBJ2-5
D gene: TRBD1
V gene: TRBV30
CDR3 protein: CASKGRGRGETQYF
CDR3 DNA: TGTGCCTCCAAAGGCAGGGGGCGCGGAGAGACCCAGTACTTC

clone size: NA
J gene: TRBJ1-2
D gene: TRBD1
V gene: TRBV14
CDR3 protein: CASSPTGPIDLYGYTF
CDR3 DNA: TGTGCCAGCAGCCCGACAGGGCCGATAGACCTTTATGGCTACACCTTC

clone size: few
J gene: TRBJ2-1
D gene: NA
V gene: TRBV4-2
CDR3 protein: CASSQPDQDNEQFF
CDR3 DNA: TGTGCCAGCAGCCAACCGGACCAAGACAATGAGCAGTTCTTC

clone size: few
J gene: TRBJ2-7
D gene: NA
V gene: TRBV10-3
CDR3 protein: CAISTGAGGEQYF
CDR3 DNA: TGTGCCATCAGCACAGGGGCCGGGGGAGAGCAGTACTTC

clone size: few
J gene: TRBJ2-5
D gene: TRBD2
V gene: TRBV10-3
CDR3 protein: CAISESLAGGTQETQYF
CDR3 DNA: TGTGCCATCAGTGAGTCTCTAGCGGGAGGTACCCAAGAGACCCAGTACTTC